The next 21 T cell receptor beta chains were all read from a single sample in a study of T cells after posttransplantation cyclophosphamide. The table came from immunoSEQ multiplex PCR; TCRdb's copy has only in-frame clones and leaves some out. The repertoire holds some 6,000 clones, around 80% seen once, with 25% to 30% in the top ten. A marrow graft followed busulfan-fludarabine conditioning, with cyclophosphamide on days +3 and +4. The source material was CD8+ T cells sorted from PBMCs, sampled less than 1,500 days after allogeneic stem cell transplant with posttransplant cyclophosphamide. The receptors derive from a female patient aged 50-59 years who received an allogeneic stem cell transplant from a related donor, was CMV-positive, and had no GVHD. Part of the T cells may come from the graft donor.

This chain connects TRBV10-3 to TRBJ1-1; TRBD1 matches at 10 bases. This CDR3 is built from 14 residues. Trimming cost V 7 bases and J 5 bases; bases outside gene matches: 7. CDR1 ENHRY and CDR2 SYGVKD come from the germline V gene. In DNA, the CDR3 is TGTGCCATCACCACCGCGGGACAGGGGACTGAAGCTTTCTTT. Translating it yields CAITTAGQGTEAFF.

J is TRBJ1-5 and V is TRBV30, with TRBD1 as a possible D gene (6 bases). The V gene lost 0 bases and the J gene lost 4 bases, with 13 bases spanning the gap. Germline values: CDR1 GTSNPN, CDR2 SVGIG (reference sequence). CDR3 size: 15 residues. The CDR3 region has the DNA TGTGCCTGGAGTGTACACAGGGCTGGGAATCAGCCCCAGCATTTT. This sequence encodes CAWSVHRAGNQPQHF.

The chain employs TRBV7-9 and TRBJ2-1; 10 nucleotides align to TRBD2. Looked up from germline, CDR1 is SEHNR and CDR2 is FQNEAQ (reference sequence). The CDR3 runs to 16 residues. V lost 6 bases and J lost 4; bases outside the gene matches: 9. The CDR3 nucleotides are TGTGCCAGCAGGCCAGGGGCTAGCGGGAGTTACAATGAGCAGTTCTTC. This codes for CASRPGASGSYNEQFF.

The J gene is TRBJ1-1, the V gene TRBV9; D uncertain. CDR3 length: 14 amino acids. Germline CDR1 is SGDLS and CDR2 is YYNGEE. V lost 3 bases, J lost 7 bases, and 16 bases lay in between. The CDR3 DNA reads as TGTGCCAGCAGCGGCCTCGGGTCCCGCCTTGAAGCTTTCTTT. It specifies CASSGLGSRLEAFF.

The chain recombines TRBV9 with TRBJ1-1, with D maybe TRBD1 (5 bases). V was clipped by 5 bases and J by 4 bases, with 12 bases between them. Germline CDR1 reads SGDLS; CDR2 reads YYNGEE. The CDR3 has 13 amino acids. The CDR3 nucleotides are TGTGCCAGCAGTCCGGGGGTAGGCACTGAAGCTTTCTTT. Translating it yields CASSPGVGTEAFF.

The CDR3 coding sequence is TGTGCCAGCAGCCCTAGCGGAATTAGCACAGATACGCAGTATTTT. Its translation: CASSPSGISTDTQYF. The chain joins TRBV7-9 to TRBJ2-3, with 7 bases lining up with TRBD2. The V segment lost 5 bases and the J segment 0 bases; nucleotides outside the gene matches: 5. CDR3 size: 15 residues. The germline gives CDR1 SEHNR, CDR2 FQNEAQ (reference sequence).

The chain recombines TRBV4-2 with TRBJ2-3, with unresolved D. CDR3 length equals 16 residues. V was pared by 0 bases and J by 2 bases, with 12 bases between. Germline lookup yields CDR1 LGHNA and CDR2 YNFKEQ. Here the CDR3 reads CASSQEGVVFTDTQYF. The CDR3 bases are TGTGCCAGCAGCCAAGAAGGAGTGGTGTTCACAGATACGCAGTATTTT.

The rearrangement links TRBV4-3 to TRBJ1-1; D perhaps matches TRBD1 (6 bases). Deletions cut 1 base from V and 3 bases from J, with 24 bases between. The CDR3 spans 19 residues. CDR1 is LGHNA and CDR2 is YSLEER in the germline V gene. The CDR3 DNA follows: TGCGCCAGCAGCCAAGTCCTCCACCTCCAACAGGGAATAGACACTGAAGCTTTCTTT. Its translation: CASSQVLHLQQGIDTEAFF.

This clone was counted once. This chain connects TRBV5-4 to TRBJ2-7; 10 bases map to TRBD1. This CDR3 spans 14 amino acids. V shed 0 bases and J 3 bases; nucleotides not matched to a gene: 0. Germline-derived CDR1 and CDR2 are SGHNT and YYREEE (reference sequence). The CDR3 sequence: CASSLGTGGYEQYF. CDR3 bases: TGTGCCAGCAGCTTGGGGACAGGGGGCTACGAGCAGTACTTC.

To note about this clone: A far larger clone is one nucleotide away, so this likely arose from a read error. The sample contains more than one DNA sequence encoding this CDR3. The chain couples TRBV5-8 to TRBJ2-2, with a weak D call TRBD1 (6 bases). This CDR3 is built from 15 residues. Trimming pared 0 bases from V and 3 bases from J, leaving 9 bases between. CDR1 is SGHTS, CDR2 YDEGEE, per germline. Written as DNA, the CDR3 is TGTGCCAGCAGCTTGGCAGGGGATCACACCGGGGAGCTGTTTTTT. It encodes CASSLAGDHTGELFF.

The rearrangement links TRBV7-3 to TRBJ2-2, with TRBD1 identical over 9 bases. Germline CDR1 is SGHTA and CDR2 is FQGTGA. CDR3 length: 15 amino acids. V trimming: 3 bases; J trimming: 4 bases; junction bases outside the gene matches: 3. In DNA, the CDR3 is TGTGCCAGCAGCTTCGGACAGGGGCTCACCGGGGAGCTGTTTTTT. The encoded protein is CASSFGQGLTGELFF.

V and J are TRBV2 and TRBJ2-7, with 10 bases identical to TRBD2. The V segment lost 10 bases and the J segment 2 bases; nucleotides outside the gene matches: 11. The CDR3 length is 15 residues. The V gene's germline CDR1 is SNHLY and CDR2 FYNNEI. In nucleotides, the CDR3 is TGTGCCACCGCGCGACCACTAGCGGGGACCTACGAGCAGTACTTC. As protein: CATARPLAGTYEQYF.

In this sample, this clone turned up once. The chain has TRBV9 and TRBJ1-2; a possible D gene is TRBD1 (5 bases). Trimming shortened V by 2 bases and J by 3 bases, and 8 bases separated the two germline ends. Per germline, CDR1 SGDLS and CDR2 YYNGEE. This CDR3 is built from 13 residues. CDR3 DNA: TGTGCCAGCAGCGTGGGAGGGGACTATGGCTACACCTTC. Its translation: CASSVGGDYGYTF.

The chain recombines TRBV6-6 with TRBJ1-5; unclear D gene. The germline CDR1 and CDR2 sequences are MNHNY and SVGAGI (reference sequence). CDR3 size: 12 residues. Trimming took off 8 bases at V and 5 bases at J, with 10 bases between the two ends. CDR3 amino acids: CASGGVDQPQHF. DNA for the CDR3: TGTGCCAGCGGCGGGGTGGATCAGCCCCAGCATTTT.

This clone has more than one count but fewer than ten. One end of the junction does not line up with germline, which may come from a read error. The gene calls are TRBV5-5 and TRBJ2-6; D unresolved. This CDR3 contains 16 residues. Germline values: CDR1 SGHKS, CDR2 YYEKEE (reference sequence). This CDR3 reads CASSQEAGSGANVLTF. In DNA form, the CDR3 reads TGCGCCAGCAGCCAAGAGGCCGGCTCTGGGGCCAACGTCCTGACTTTC.

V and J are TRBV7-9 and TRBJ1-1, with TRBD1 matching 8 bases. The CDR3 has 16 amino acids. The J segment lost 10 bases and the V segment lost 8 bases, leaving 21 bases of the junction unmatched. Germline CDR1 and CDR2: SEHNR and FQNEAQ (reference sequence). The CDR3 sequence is CASDLPTGVISLGAFF. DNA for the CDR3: TGTGCCAGCGATCTACCGACAGGGGTTATCTCTCTCGGAGCTTTCTTT.

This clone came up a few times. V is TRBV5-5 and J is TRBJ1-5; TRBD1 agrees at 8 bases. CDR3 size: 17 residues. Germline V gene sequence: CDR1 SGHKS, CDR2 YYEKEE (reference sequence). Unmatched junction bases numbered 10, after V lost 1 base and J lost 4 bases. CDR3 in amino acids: CASSLRPSGQGNQPQHF. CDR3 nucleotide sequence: TGTGCCAGCAGCTTGCGCCCGAGCGGACAGGGAAATCAGCCCCAGCATTTT.

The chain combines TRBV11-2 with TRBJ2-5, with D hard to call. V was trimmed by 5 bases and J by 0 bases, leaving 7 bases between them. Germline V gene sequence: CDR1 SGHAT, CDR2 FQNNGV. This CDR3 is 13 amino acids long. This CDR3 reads CASSPENQETQYF. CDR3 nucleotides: TGTGCCAGCAGCCCCGAGAACCAAGAGACCCAGTACTTC.

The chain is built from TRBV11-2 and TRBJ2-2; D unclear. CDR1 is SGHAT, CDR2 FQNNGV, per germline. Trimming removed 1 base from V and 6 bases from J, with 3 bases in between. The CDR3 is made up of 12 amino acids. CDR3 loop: CASSLAAGELFF. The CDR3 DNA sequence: TGTGCCAGCAGCTTAGCCGCCGGGGAGCTGTTTTTT. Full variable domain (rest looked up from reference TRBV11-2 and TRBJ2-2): EAGVAQSPRYKIIEKRQSVAFWCNPISGHATLYWYQQILGQGPKLLIQFQNNGVVDDSQLPKDRFSAERLKGVDSTLKIQPAKLEDSAVYLCASSLAAGELFFGEGSRLTVL.

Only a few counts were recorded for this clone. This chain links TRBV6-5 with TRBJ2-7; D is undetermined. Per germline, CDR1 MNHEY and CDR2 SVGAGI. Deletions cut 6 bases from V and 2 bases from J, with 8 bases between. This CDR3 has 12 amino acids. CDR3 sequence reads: CASSKSTYEQYF. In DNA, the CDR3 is TGTGCCAGCAGCAAATCAACCTACGAGCAGTACTTC.

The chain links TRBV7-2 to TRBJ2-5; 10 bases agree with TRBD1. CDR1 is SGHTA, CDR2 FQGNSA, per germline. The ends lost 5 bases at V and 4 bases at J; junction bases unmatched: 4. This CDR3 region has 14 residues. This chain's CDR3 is CASSPRTGGETQYF. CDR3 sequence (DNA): TGTGCCAGCAGCCCACGGACAGGGGGAGAGACCCAGTACTTC. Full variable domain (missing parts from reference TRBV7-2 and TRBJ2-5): GAGVSQSPSNKVTEKGKDVELRCDPISGHTALYWYRQSLGQGLEFLIYFQGNSAPDKSGLPSDRFSAERTGGSVSTLTIQRTQQEDSAVYLCASSPRTGGETQYFGPGTRLLVL.